The rows below give T cell receptor beta chains drawn from one sample of a study of early T cells in non-severe SARS-CoV-2 infection. TCRdb re-called the 5' RACE reads through MiXCR, storing one row per CDR3 protein. The sample has about 50,000 distinct CDR3 sequences; about a tenth are singletons. Specimen: whole blood. These TCRs come from an adult who was a healthcare worker with PCR-confirmed SARS-CoV-2 infection or an uninfected control (not recorded which). CDR3s include the opening cysteine and the closing phenylalanine or tryptophan. The order of the fields is J gene, clone size, V gene, D gene, CDR3 protein, CDR3 DNA. A D gene is named only where the DNA matches it firmly. Not every row has a clone size; where given, it reads once, few, many or a size class.

>TRBJ2-5|-|TRBV11-1|TRBD2
CASTRSDSGNFQETQYF
TGTGCCAGCACCCGATCGGATAGCGGGAACTTCCAAGAGACCCAGTACTTC
>TRBJ1-1|few|TRBV25-1|-
CASRGFFEAFF
TGTGCCAGCAGGGGATTTTTTGAAGCTTTCTTT
>TRBJ2-5|few|TRBV14|-
CASSPRTEETQYF
TGTGCCAGCAGCCCGCGGACAGAAGAGACCCAGTACTTC
>TRBJ2-5|few|TRBV29-1|-
CSVGWETQYF
TGCAGCGTTGGATGGGAGACCCAGTACTTC
>TRBJ2-5|many|TRBV5-1|TRBD2
CASSFGGRAPETQYF
TGCGCCAGCAGCTTTGGCGGGAGGGCCCCGGAGACCCAGTACTTC
>TRBJ2-2|many|TRBV6-5|-
CASSRTGERDTGELFF
TGTGCCAGCAGCCGGACCGGGGAGCGAGACACCGGGGAGCTGTTTTTT
>TRBJ2-7|few|TRBV2|-
CASTLEGRSEQYF
TGTGCCAGCACCCTGGAAGGCCGGAGCGAGCAGTACTTC
>TRBJ2-1|many|TRBV2|-
CATRRGAIYNEQFF
TGTGCCACCCGACGGGGTGCGATCTACAATGAGCAGTTCTTC
>TRBJ2-1|few|TRBV30|TRBD2
CAWSYGGLTYNEQFF
TGTGCCTGGAGTTATGGGGGACTAACCTACAATGAGCAGTTCTTC
>TRBJ2-7|many|TRBV7-2|TRBD2
CASSPRTSGYEQYF
TGTGCCAGCAGCCCCAGGACTAGCGGCTACGAGCAGTACTTC
>TRBJ2-1|-|TRBV4-1|-
CASSQDPTRSYNEQFF
TGCGCCAGCAGCCAAGACCCGACCCGCTCCTACAATGAGCAGTTCTTC
>TRBJ2-5|-|TRBV29-1|TRBD2
CSVDGVAGIQETQYF
TGCAGCGTTGACGGGGTAGCGGGGATACAAGAGACCCAGTACTTC
>TRBJ2-2|many|TRBV20-1|-
CSARSVNTGELFF
TGCAGTGCTAGGAGCGTTAACACCGGGGAGCTGTTTTTT
>TRBJ2-7|many|TRBV11-2|-
CASSPAAAYEQYF
TGTGCCAGCAGCCCAGCGGCCGCCTACGAGCAGTACTTC
>TRBJ1-6|many|TRBV25-1|-
CASSEFKERSPLHF
TGTGCCAGCAGTGAATTTAAGGAGCGGTCACCCCTCCACTTT
>TRBJ1-1|-|TRBV6-1|-
CASSEAHRVGTEAFF
TGTGCCAGCAGTGAAGCGCACAGGGTAGGCACTGAAGCTTTCTTT
>TRBJ2-7|many|TRBV4-2|-
CASSQDGAFNSYEQYF
TGTGCCAGCAGCCAAGATGGGGCCTTTAACTCCTACGAGCAGTACTTC
>TRBJ2-5|many|TRBV6-2/TRBV6-3|-
CASKDQNQETQYF
TGTGCCAGCAAAGACCAGAACCAAGAGACCCAGTACTTC
>TRBJ1-1|-|TRBV10-3|-
CAISGPTGMNTEAFF
TGTGCCATCAGTGGTCCGACAGGAATGAACACTGAAGCTTTCTTT
>TRBJ1-1|few|TRBV7-3|-
CASSRALNTEAFF
TGTGCCAGCAGCCGGGCACTGAACACTGAAGCTTTCTTT
>TRBJ1-2|many|TRBV28|-
CASSPHDSYGYTF
TGTGCCAGCAGTCCCCATGACAGCTATGGCTACACCTTC
>TRBJ2-1|-|TRBV7-9|TRBD1
CASSRDRVNEQFF
TGTGCCAGCAGTCGGGACAGGGTAAATGAGCAGTTCTTC
>TRBJ1-2|once|TRBV12-3/TRBV12-4|TRBD1
CASSLGHRGFDGYTF
TGTGCCAGCAGTCTCGGGCACAGGGGTTTCGATGGCTACACCTTC
>TRBJ2-1|many|TRBV29-1|-
CSVSPSGVFNEQFF
TGCAGCGTTAGCCCGTCGGGAGTATTCAATGAGCAGTTCTTC
>TRBJ2-7|many|TRBV2|-
CASSSADYSEQYF
TGTGCCAGCAGTTCGGCTGACTATTCCGAGCAGTACTTC
>TRBJ2-1|many|TRBV20-1|TRBD2
CSAIIAGGLYNEQFF
TGCAGTGCTATAATAGCGGGAGGGCTCTACAATGAGCAGTTCTTC
>TRBJ1-5|many|TRBV7-3|TRBD1
CASSLTGEAGQPQHF
TGTGCCAGCAGCTTGACAGGGGAAGCGGGACAGCCCCAGCATTTT
>TRBJ2-1|-|TRBV3-1|TRBD2
CASSPAGGPGEQFF
TGTGCCAGCAGCCCAGCGGGAGGGCCGGGGGAGCAGTTCTTC
>TRBJ2-2|many|TRBV7-2|TRBD2
CASSSLAGPTGELFF
TGTGCCAGCAGCTCCCTAGCGGGCCCCACCGGGGAGCTGTTTTTT
>TRBJ2-7|-|TRBV19|TRBD2
CASRLADSSYEQYF
TGTGCCAGCCGACTAGCGGACAGCTCCTACGAGCAGTACTTC
>TRBJ2-1|many|TRBV20-1|-
CSAKDISSYNEQFF
TGCAGTGCGAAGGACATCTCCTCCTACAATGAGCAGTTCTTC
>TRBJ2-3|many|TRBV28|-
CASSLSDTQYF
TGTGCCAGCAGTCTCTCAGATACGCAGTATTTT